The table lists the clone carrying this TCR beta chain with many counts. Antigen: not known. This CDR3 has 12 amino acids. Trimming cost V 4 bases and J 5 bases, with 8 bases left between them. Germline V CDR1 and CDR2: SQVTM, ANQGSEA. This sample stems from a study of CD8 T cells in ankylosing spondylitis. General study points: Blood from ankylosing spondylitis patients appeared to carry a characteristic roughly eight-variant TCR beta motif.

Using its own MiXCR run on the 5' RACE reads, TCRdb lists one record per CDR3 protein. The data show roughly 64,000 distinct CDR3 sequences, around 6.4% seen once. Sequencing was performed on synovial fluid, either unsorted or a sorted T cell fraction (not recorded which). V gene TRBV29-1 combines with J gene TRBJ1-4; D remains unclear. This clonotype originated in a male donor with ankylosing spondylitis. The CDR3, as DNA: TGCAGCGTTGCTCAGCAAAATGAAAAACTGTTTTTT. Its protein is CSVAQQNEKLFF.